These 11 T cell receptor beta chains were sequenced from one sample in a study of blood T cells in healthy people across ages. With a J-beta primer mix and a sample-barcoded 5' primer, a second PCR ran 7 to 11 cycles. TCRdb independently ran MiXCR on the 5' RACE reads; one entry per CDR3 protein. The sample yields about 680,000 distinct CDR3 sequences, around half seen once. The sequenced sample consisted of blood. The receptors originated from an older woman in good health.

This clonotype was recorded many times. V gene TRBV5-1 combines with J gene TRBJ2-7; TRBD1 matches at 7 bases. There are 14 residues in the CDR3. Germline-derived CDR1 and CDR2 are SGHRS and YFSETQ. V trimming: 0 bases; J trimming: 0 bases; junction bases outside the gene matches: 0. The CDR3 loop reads CASSLGDSSYEQYF. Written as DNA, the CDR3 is TGCGCCAGCAGCTTGGGGGACAGCTCCTACGAGCAGTACTTC.

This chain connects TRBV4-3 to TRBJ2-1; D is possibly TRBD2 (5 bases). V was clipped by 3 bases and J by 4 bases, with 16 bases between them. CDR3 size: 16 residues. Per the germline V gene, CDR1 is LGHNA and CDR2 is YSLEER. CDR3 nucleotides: TGCGCCAGCAGCCAGCTAGGCACTAGTCTTTACAATGAGCAGTTCTTC. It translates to CASSQLGTSLYNEQFF.

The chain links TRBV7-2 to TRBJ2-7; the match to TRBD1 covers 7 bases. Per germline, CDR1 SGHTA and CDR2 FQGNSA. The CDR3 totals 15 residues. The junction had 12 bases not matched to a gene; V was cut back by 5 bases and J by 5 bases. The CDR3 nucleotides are TGTGCCAGCAGCGGACAGGCCCCGGCTCTGGACGAGCAGTACTTC. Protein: CASSGQAPALDEQYF.

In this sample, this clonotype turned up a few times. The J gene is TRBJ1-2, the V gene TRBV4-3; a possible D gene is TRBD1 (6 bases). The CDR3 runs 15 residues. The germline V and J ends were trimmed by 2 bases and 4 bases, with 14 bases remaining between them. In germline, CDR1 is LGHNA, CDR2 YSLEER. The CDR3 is CASSQLTTDSYGYTF. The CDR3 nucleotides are TGCGCCAGCAGCCAACTCACCACGGACAGCTATGGCTACACCTTC.

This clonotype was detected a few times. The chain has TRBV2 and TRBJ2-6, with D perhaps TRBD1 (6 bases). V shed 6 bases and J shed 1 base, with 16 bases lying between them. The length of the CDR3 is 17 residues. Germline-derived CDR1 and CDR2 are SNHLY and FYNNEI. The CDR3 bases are TGTGCCAGCAGAACCGGGACACAGGTATCTGGGGCCAACGTCCTGACTTTC. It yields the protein CASRTGTQVSGANVLTF.

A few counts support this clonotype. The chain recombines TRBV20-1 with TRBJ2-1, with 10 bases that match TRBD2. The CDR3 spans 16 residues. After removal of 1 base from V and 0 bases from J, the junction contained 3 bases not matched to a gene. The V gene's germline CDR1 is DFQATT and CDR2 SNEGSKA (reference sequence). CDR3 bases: TGCAGTGCTAGAGGCGGGACTAGCGACTCCTACAATGAGCAGTTCTTC. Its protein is CSARGGTSDSYNEQFF.

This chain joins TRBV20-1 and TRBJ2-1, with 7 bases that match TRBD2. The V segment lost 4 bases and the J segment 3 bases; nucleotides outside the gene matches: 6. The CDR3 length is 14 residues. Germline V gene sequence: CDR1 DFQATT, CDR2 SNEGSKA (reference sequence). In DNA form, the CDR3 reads TGCAGTGCTACGGCGGGAGTGGGCTACAATGAGCAGTTCTTC. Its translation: CSATAGVGYNEQFF.

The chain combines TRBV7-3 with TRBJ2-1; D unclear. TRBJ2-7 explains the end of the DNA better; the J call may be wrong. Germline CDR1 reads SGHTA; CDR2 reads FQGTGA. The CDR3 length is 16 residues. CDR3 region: CASSQLATRSYNEQYF. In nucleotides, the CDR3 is TGTGCCAGCAGCCAACTTGCCACTCGCTCCTACAATGAGCAGTACTTC.

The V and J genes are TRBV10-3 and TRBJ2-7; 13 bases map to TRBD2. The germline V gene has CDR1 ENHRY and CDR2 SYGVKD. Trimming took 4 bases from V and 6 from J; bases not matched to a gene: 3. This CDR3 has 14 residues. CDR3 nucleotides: TGTGCCATCAGTGGGACTAGCGGGAGTGCCGAGCAGTACTTC. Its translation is CAISGTSGSAEQYF.

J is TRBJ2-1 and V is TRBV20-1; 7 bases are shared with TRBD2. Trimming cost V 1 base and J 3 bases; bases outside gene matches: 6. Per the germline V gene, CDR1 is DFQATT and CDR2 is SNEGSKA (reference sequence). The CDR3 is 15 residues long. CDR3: CSARASSGGYNEQFF. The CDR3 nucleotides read TGCAGTGCTAGAGCGTCATCGGGAGGCTACAATGAGCAGTTCTTC.

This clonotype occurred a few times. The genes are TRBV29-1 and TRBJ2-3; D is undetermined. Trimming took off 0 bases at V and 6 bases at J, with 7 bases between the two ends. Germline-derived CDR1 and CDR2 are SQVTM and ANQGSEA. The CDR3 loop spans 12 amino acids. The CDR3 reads CSVEENGDTQYF. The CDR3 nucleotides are TGCAGCGTTGAAGAAAACGGGGATACGCAGTATTTT.